This T cell receptor beta chain was recorded in a study of blood T cells in healthy people across ages. V was clipped by 1 base and J by 3 bases, with 9 bases between them. The CDR3 runs 14 residues. The V gene's germline CDR1 is SGHNT and CDR2 YENEEA. It was with a sample-barcoded 5' primer and a J-beta primer mix that a second PCR of about 6 to 12 cycles was run. TCRdb fed the 5' RACE reads into MiXCR, producing one record per CDR3 protein. The data contain roughly 800,000 distinct CDR3 sequences, 58% of them singletons. Overall study results and limits: Without sorted subsets, naive and antigen-experienced compartments could not be conclusively compared.

Worth noting for this clonotype: Its specificity is unknown.

This chain joins TRBV11-3 and TRBJ2-5; tentatively, D is TRBD2 (5 bases). Sequenced: blood. The sequence derives from a man under 40 in good health. CDR3 protein: CASSLGQRKETQYF. CDR3 nucleotide sequence: TGTGCCAGCAGCTTAGGTCAGCGGAAAGAGACCCAGTACTTC.